This T cell receptor (beta chain) was sequenced during a study of naive and memory T cell subsets. Study outcomes and limitations: A few larger clonotypes appeared in naive repertoires, especially CD8, possibly memory cells re-expressing CD45RA.

This clonotype appeared many times. Its antigen is still unknown. An equimolar mix of two oligonucleotides served as the beta constant-region primer for TRBC1 and TRBC2. Ligated cDNA was amplified by four rounds of PCR with nested alpha and beta constant-region primers and SP2. An oligonucleotide with the SP2 primer and a 12-nucleotide UMI was ligated to the cDNA 3' end. TCRdb redid the calling of the UMI-ligation and nested PCR reads with MiXCR, one entry per CDR3 protein. The table lists roughly 100,000 distinct CDR3 sequences, about 14% of them singletons. CMV status came from CD4+ IFNgamma after overnight CMV lysate stimulation. The CDR3 spans 14 residues. V was clipped by 2 bases and J by 5 bases; unmatched bases: 3. Germline V gene data show CDR1 as SGHNT and CDR2 as YYREEE (reference sequence).

The V gene is TRBV5-4, the J gene TRBJ2-5; the match to TRBD2 covers 10 bases. The source material was naive CD8+ T cells from blood. This receptor was obtained from a human donor in good health. For the CDR3, the DNA is TGTGCCAGCAGCTTAGCGGGGGGGCTTGAGACCCAGTACTTC. As protein: CASSLAGGLETQYF.